This T cell receptor beta chain appears in the sequencing data of a study of CD4 T cells in relation to SARS-CoV-2 and coronaviruses. Background on the study: Controls used an HIV-1 Nef peptide pool or no peptide.

Before the COVID-19 pandemic, during about 2011-2019, CD4+ T cells were taken from unexposed donors. CD4+ T cells were isolated from the cells after nine to eleven days of culture. The CDR3 length is 15 residues. Germline CDR1 LGHDT, CDR2 YNNKEL (reference sequence). The junction had 8 bases not matched to a gene; V was cut back by 4 bases and J by 4 bases. About this clone itself: Its antigen is not known.

Profiling relied on immunoSEQ multiplex PCR, and the TCRdb table lists in-frame clones only, not all of them. The sample consists of tens of thousands of clones, approximately 80% of them appearing once. This TCR was sampled from a human donor in good health. Sample: CD4+ T cells from PBMCs, cultured in vitro. The V call is TRBV3-1 (or the pseudogene TRBV3-2), the J call TRBJ2-5; 8 bases map to TRBD1. In nucleotides, the CDR3 is TGTGCCAGCAGCCCAACCCTGGACAGGGTAGAGACCCAGTACTTC. This codes for CASSPTLDRVETQYF.